By sample share, the clone carrying this TCR beta chain is hyperexpanded. No treatment of any kind had been given to any patient before thyroid surgery. Per the germline V gene, CDR1 is DFQATT and CDR2 is SNEGSKA (reference sequence). The CDR3 is 13 amino acids. Between the trimmed V and J ends, which lost 6 bases and 3 bases, there was a span of 13 bases. This record belongs to a study of metastatic and nonmetastatic thyroid tumors. TCRdb re-called clones from the PCR reads using MiXCR. The sample shows about 19,000 clones, roughly 15% of them seen only once. The sequencing input was blood. The chain is built from TRBV20-1 and TRBJ2-3, with no clear D. This TCR was recovered from a male donor with papillary thyroid cancer or a benign thyroid nodule (not recorded which). Some clones in this sample may be carry-over from other donors' samples. CDR3 DNA sequence: TGCAGTGCCTTACCCTTGAGTACAGATACGCAGTATTTT. Amino acid sequence: CSALPLSTDTQYF.